This record concerns one TCR beta chain sequence. This entry belongs to a study of blood T cell repertoires in COVID-19. The repertoire was sequenced with immunoSEQ multiplex PCR; TCRdb's copy has only in-frame clones and lacks some. This sample has over 200,000 clones; roughly 92% occur once, and the top ten carry more than 0.7%. This clonotype was sampled from a man aged 60 to 75 with COVID-19, enrolled during active disease. Sequences were obtained from peripheral blood.

CDR3 coding DNA: TGTGCCAGCTCACCGATGGGCAGATCGCCCGGGGGAGCCGTATACAATGAGCAGTTCTTC. Protein product: CASSPMGRSPGGAVYNEQFF. V usage is TRBV18 and J usage is TRBJ2-1; D is possibly TRBD2 (6 bases). Germline V gene data show CDR1 as KGHSH and CDR2 as LQKENI. V was cut by 3 bases and J by 4 bases, with 28 bases left in between. This CDR3 comprises 20 residues.